One and the same sample provided the 18 T cell receptor beta chains below, sequenced in a study of T-cell reconstitution after alpha-beta-depleted transplantation in children (dated by TCRdb to 2016 to 2017). Receptor libraries were prepared by PCR. These reads were obtained on an Illumina HiSeq 2500. Molecular barcoding was employed in the preparation of TCR libraries, with unique molecular identifiers being used to normalize TCRbeta repertoire quantification. TCRdb trimmed the raw reads at Q25, called clones with MiXCR and kept productive beta chains. CDR3 protein sequences are deduplicated, and each keeps its most common genes and DNA. Within this sample are roughly 500,000 distinct CDR3 sequences, with approximately 32% of them counted one time only. The ten most abundant clones make up 2% to 3% of the sample. This sample comprised PBMCs from the stem cell graft donor, obtained from the stem cell graft. The receptors derive from a human donor who donated a stem cell graft to a child with aplastic anemia.

This clonotype appeared a few times. The rearrangement uses TRBV28 and TRBJ2-7; perhaps TRBD1 as D (6 bases). In germline, CDR1 is MDHEN, CDR2 SYDVKM. V was shortened by 6 bases and J by 11 bases, with 32 bases between the two germline ends. The CDR3 contains 17 residues. As DNA, the CDR3 is TGTGCCAGCAGCCCAGGGGTCTCAGGGCGCGCAGGTACTAGGAAGTACTTC. This translates into CASSPGVSGRAGTRKYF.

This clonotype was found once. This rearrangement joins TRBV30 to TRBJ2-2, with TRBD1 identical over 8 bases. V lost 3 bases and J lost 1; bases outside the gene matches: 10. This CDR3 is 17 amino acids long. CDR1 and CDR2 from the germline V gene are GTSNPN and SVGIG (reference sequence). The CDR3 protein is CAWRAGQGGVNTGELFF. As DNA, the CDR3 is TGTGCCTGGAGAGCCGGACAGGGAGGAGTGAACACCGGGGAGCTGTTTTTT. The full variable domain, its missing parts supplied by reference TRBV30 and TRBJ2-2, is SQTIHQWPATLVQPVGSPLSLECTVEGTSNPNLYWYRQAAGRGLQLLFYSVGIGQISSEVPQNLSASRPQDRQFILSSKKLLLSDSGFYLCAWRAGQGGVNTGELFFGEGSRLTVL.

The rearrangement joins TRBV12-3 or TRBV12-4 to TRBJ2-1; D is ambiguous. The CDR3 is made up of 9 amino acids. The V end was cut by 8 bases, the J end by 10 bases, with 6 bases between. CDR3 protein: CASGYEQFF. CDR3 DNA sequence: TGTGCCAGCGGTTACGAGCAGTTCTTC.

This clonotype has just a few counts. V gene TRBV7-2 combines with J gene TRBJ2-1, with D possibly TRBD1 on 6 matching bases. Germline V gene sequence: CDR1 SGHTA, CDR2 FQGNSA. Trimming took 4 bases from V and 4 from J, leaving 14 bases between them. The CDR3 extends over 15 amino acids. CDR3 sequence (DNA): TGTGCCAGCAGCTCGCCACCGGACAGTTACAATGAGCAGTTCTTC. Its protein is CASSSPPDSYNEQFF.

This chain connects TRBV24-1 to TRBJ2-1; tentative D call: TRBD2 (5 bases). The CDR3 covers 12 residues. Deletions cut 5 bases from V and 10 bases from J, with 11 bases between. Germline V gives CDR1 KGHDR, CDR2 SFDVKD. The CDR3 DNA sequence: TGTGCCACCAGTGCATCGGGGTACGAGCAGTTCTTC. Protein product: CATSASGYEQFF.

The rearrangement uses TRBV24-1 and TRBJ2-3; D is possibly TRBD2 (7 bases). The CDR3 sequence is 14 residues long. The V end was cut by 5 bases, the J end by 7 bases, with 15 bases between. Germline V gene data show CDR1 as KGHDR and CDR2 as SFDVKD. CDR3 residues: CATSARGAPNTQYF. The CDR3 region has the DNA TGTGCCACCAGTGCTCGGGGGGCCCCAAATACGCAGTATTTT.

This clonotype was found a few times. V usage is TRBV11-1 and J usage is TRBJ2-4; 8 positions agree with TRBD2. CDR3 length: 18 amino acids. The junction had 11 bases not matched to a gene; V was cut back by 4 bases and J by 0 bases. CDR1 SGHAT and CDR2 FQDESV come from the germline V gene (reference sequence). The CDR3 DNA reads TGTGCCAGCAGCTCAAGGCTTAGCGGGGATCTAGCCAAAAACATTCAGTACTTC. It yields the protein CASSSRLSGDLAKNIQYF.

The chain couples TRBV28 to TRBJ1-4, with D perhaps TRBD1 (6 bases). Germline CDR1 reads MDHEN; CDR2 reads SYDVKM. Trimming took off 5 bases at V and 2 bases at J, with 15 bases between the two ends. The CDR3 has 16 residues. The CDR3 DNA follows: TGTGCCAGCAGTCCACAGGGCGGGCCGACTAATGAAAAACTGTTTTTT. Protein product: CASSPQGGPTNEKLFF.

The rearrangement uses TRBV11-2 and TRBJ1-5; TRBD1 agrees at 10 bases. The CDR3 spans 18 residues. J gave up 3 bases and V 1 base, and 9 bases lay outside the gene matches. Germline V gene lookup returns CDR1 SGHAT and CDR2 FQNNGV. CDR3 sequence: CASSLVYGTGAYNQPQHF. The CDR3 DNA follows: TGTGCCAGCAGCTTAGTCTATGGGACAGGGGCCTACAATCAGCCCCAGCATTTT.

This clonotype occurred a few times. V is TRBV24-1 and J is TRBJ1-2; D gene unclear. Deletions cut 3 bases from V and 1 base from J, with 14 bases between. The CDR3 is 16 amino acids. Germline V gene data show CDR1 as KGHDR and CDR2 as SFDVKD. The CDR3, as DNA: TGTGCCACCAGTGATGGGGTCGGAGGGTTTAACTATGGCTACACCTTC. Protein product: CATSDGVGGFNYGYTF.

Regarding this clonotype: The junction shows a germline mismatch at one end, possibly a read error. The chain carries TRBV28 and TRBJ1-3; unclear D gene. Germline values: CDR1 MDHEN, CDR2 SYDVKM. This CDR3 has 13 amino acids. For the CDR3, the DNA is TGTCCCAGCTCCCTCAACTCTGGAAACACCATATATTTT. Residues: CPSSLNSGNTIYF.

The sample holds a few counts of this clonotype. The genes are TRBV20-1 and TRBJ1-2; D not resolved. Looked up from germline, CDR1 is DFQATT and CDR2 is SNEGSKA (reference sequence). The CDR3 spans 13 residues. Trimming pared 0 bases from V and 1 base from J, leaving 6 bases between. The CDR3 region is CSAREKINYGYTF. Written as DNA, the CDR3 is TGCAGTGCTAGAGAGAAGATTAACTATGGCTACACCTTC.

V and J are TRBV29-1 and TRBJ2-2; 8 nucleotides match TRBD2. Looked up from germline, CDR1 is SQVTM and CDR2 is ANQGSEA. V shed 7 bases, J shed 3 bases, and the junction held 4 bases outside the gene matches. The CDR3 loop spans 13 amino acids. The DNA of the CDR3 is TGCAGCGGACTAGCGAGAGACACCGGGGAGCTGTTTTTT. This codes for CSGLARDTGELFF.

The sample holds a few counts of this clonotype. The chain is built from TRBV7-2 and TRBJ2-1; the match to TRBD2 covers 7 bases. Unmatched junction bases numbered 9, after V lost 4 bases and J lost 12 bases. There are 13 residues in the CDR3. Germline V gives CDR1 SGHTA, CDR2 FQGNSA. The CDR3 loop reads CASSSSPGGVQFF. The CDR3 bases are TGTGCCAGCAGCTCCTCTCCGGGGGGTGTGCAGTTCTTC.

This clonotype occurred a few times. The CDR3 nucleotides are TGCGCCAGCAGCCAAGAGTGGCCCCCCCGGGGGGGCTACACCTTC. This gives the protein CASSQEWPPRGGYTF. The genes are TRBV4-3 and TRBJ1-2, with D perhaps TRBD1 (5 bases). This CDR3 is 15 amino acids long. CDR1 is LGHNA and CDR2 is YSLEER in the germline V gene. The ends were cut back, 0 bases at V and 8 bases at J, with 16 bases in the middle.

J is TRBJ1-1 and V is TRBV10-2; 9 nucleotides match TRBD1. The CDR3 runs to 13 residues. Looked up from germline, CDR1 is WSHSY and CDR2 is SAAADI. V lost 10 bases to trimming and J lost 1 base; unmatched junction nucleotides: 4. The CDR3 loop is CATTGGRNTEAFF. CDR3 coding DNA: TGCGCCACAACAGGGGGCCGGAACACTGAAGCTTTCTTT.

The chain combines TRBV18 with TRBJ1-2; a possible D gene is TRBD1 (5 bases). Germline CDR1 is KGHSH and CDR2 is LQKENI. The CDR3 extends over 17 amino acids. V was cut by 3 bases and J by 2 bases, with 19 bases left in between. The CDR3 nucleotides read TGTGCCAGCTCACCGGCAGGGCCCTTCGGAGGGAACTATGGCTACACCTTC. Translation: CASSPAGPFGGNYGYTF.

The chain recombines TRBV12-3 or TRBV12-4 with TRBJ2-5; D is perhaps TRBD2 (5 bases). Trimming removed 3 bases at V and 1 base at J, with 9 bases between. This CDR3 region has 14 residues. Here the CDR3 DNA reads TGTGCCAGCAGTTTCCTTGCGGGCCAAGAGACCCAGTACTTC. It encodes CASSFLAGQETQYF.